The source of this T cell receptor (beta chain) is a study of blood T cell repertoires in COVID-19. The repertoire was sequenced with immunoSEQ multiplex PCR; TCRdb's copy has only in-frame clones and lacks some. The sample carries under 130,000 clones, about 88% recorded once. The TCR was taken from a human donor in a cohort sampled during active COVID-19. The sequencing sample was made of peripheral blood.

CDR3 sequence: CATSDEGQGARGYTF. CDR3 in DNA: TGTGCCACCAGTGATGAGGGACAGGGGGCAAGGGGCTACACCTTC. The V and J genes are TRBV24-1 and TRBJ1-2; 12 bases map to TRBD1. The CDR3 sequence is 15 residues long. Germline CDR1 and CDR2: KGHDR and SFDVKD. The junction had 6 bases not matched to a gene; V was cut back by 3 bases and J by 8 bases.